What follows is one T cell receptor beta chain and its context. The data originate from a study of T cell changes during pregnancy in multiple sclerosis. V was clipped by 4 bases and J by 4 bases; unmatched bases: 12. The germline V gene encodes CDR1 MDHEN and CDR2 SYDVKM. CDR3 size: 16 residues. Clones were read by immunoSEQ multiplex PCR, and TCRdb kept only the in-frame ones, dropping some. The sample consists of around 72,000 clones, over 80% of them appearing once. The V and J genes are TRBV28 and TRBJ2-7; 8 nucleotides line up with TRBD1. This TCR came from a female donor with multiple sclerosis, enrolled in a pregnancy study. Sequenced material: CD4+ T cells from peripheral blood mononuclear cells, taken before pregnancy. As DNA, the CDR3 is TGTGCCAGCAGTTCTCACGCCGGGACAGGTTATTACGAGCAGTACTTC. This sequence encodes CASSSHAGTGYYEQYF.